This T cell receptor (beta chain) was recorded in a study of spatial heterogeneity in lung cancer. As to time point: sample taken at primary tumor resection. Unsorted whole RNA samples from tumor, nontumor lung or frozen PBMC were sequenced. TCRdb re-called the 5' RACE reads through MiXCR, storing one row per CDR3 protein. The sample shows 60,000 to 90,000 distinct CDR3 sequences, under 8.5% of them seen only once. The TCR originated in a male donor with early-stage non-small cell lung cancer. The sample here was PBMCs, taken at surgery.

The CDR3 loop is CAWSVGGGNQPQHF. DNA for the CDR3: TGTGCCTGGAGTGTAGGTGGCGGCAATCAGCCCCAGCATTTT. This sequence joins TRBV30 and TRBJ1-5; D is ambiguous. CDR1 and CDR2 from the germline V gene are GTSNPN and SVGIG (reference sequence). Trimming cost V 0 bases and J 2 bases, with 8 bases left between them. This CDR3 has 14 amino acids.